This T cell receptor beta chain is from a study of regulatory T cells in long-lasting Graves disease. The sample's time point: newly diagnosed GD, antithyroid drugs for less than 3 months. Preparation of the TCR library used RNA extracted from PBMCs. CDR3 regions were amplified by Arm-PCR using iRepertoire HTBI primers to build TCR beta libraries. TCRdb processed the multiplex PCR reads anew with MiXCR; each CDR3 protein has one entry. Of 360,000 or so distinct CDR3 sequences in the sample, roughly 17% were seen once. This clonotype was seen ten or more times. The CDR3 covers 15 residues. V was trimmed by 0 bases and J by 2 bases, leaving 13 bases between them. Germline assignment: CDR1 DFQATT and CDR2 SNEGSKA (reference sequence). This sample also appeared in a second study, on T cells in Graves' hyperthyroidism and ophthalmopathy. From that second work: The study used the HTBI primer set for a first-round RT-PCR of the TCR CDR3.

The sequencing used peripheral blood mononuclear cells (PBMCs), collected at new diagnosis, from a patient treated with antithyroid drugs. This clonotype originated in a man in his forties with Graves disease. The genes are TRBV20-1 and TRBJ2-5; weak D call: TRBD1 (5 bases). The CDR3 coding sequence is TGCAGTGCTAGAGACAGGGTGTTCGGGCAAGAGACCCAGTACTTC. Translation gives CSARDRVFGQETQYF.